A single sample gave rise to the 32 T cell receptor beta chains below, sequenced in a study of T cell clusters in autoimmune cytopenias. TRB amplification used 250 ng of peripheral blood genomic DNA. One tube held mixed TRB-A and TRB-B primer pools for touch-down PCR. TCRdb reprocessed the multiplex PCR reads; each CDR3 protein has one entry and no DNA is given. The table for this sample gives 6,000 to 7,500 distinct CDR3 sequences. These data are also associated with another study on T cell repertoires in aging, cancer and after chemotherapy.

Sample: peripheral blood. These receptors all come from a human donor in good health.

The chain has TRBV19 and TRBJ2-7; TCRdb calls TRBD1, which cannot be checked without DNA. Germline V CDR1 and CDR2: LNHDA, SQIVND (reference sequence). The CDR3 has 15 residues. The CDR3 region is CASSRTGTGGYEQYF.

This clonotype counts as medium-sized by frequency. The CDR3: CASSLGSYEQYF. The V and J genes are TRBV12-3 or TRBV12-4 and TRBJ2-7. This CDR3 contains 12 residues.

This clonotype shows up as medium-sized by frequency. The genes are TRBV6-2 or TRBV6-3 and TRBJ2-1; as DNA is missing, the TRBD1 call by TCRdb cannot be tested. Looked up from germline, CDR1 is MNHEY and CDR2 is SVGEGT. This CDR3 comprises 13 residues. CDR3 residues: CASTIRGGNEQFF.

Judged by frequency, this clonotype is medium-sized (0.01 to 0.1%). The chain couples TRBV18 to TRBJ2-6; TCRdb lists TRBD1, though no DNA is available to test this call. This CDR3 contains 20 residues. CDR1 and CDR2 from the germline V gene are KGHSH and LQKENI. CDR3: CASSPLFAGQAYPGANVLTF.

This clonotype is labeled medium-sized (0.01 to 0.1%) based on frequency. V usage is TRBV6-1 and J usage is TRBJ2-7. The CDR3 runs to 11 residues. Germline V gene sequence: CDR1 MNHNS, CDR2 SASEGT. CDR3 in amino acids: CASSEGIQQYF.

This clonotype is labeled medium-sized based on frequency. The V gene is TRBV6-2 or TRBV6-3, the J gene TRBJ2-3; TCRdb reports TRBD1, a call that lacks DNA to check it against. There are 14 residues in the CDR3. CDR1 and CDR2 (germline): MNHEY, SVGEGT. The CDR3 region is CASRPGVATDTQYF.

Frequency places this clonotype as medium-sized (0.01 to 0.1%). The chain employs TRBV19 and TRBJ1-5; the D call of TRBD1 rests on TCRdb alone, since no DNA is present to check it. Germline V lookup: CDR1 LNHDA, CDR2 SQIVND (reference sequence). This CDR3 contains 17 residues. CDR3 in amino acids: CASSRRDRPNSNQPQHF.

This clonotype counts as medium-sized by frequency. V and J are TRBV5-6 and TRBJ2-7; TCRdb reports TRBD1, a call that lacks DNA to check it against. Germline CDR1 reads SGHDT; CDR2 reads YYEEEE. The CDR3 covers 14 residues. CDR3 protein: CASSFGGNTYEQYF.

V gene TRBV5-1 combines with J gene TRBJ2-7; TCRdb's D call, TRBD1, is unchecked because there is no DNA. The CDR3 runs to 15 residues. The germline gives CDR1 SGHRS, CDR2 YFSETQ. The CDR3 reads CASSLGDSDVYEQYF.

J is TRBJ1-1 and V is TRBV20-1; TCRdb's D gene call, TRBD1, goes unchecked for lack of DNA. Germline assignment: CDR1 DFQATT and CDR2 SNEGSKA (reference sequence). CDR3 length: 13 amino acids. CDR3 sequence reads: CSARVGTGLEAFF.

J is TRBJ1-4 and V is TRBV7-9; TCRdb's D call of TRBD1 is untestable without DNA. The CDR3 spans 16 residues. Germline V lookup: CDR1 SEHNR, CDR2 FQNEAQ (reference sequence). CDR3 residues: CASSPTEAGADEKLFF.

The V and J genes are TRBV5-1 and TRBJ2-3; no DNA is available, so the TRBD1 call from TCRdb remains unchecked. The CDR3 totals 14 residues. Germline CDR1 is SGHRS and CDR2 is YFSETQ. CDR3 protein: CASTTQGAADTQYF.

This chain joins TRBV11-1 and TRBJ2-1; there is no DNA to check the TCRdb D call of TRBD2. The CDR3 is 17 amino acids. CDR1 is SGHAT and CDR2 is FQDESV in the germline V gene (reference sequence). The CDR3 loop is CASSLGTSGGYYNEQFF.

The chain joins TRBV7-9 to TRBJ1-4; there is no DNA to check the TCRdb D call of TRBD1. Germline V gene sequence: CDR1 SEHNR, CDR2 FQNEAQ (reference sequence). This CDR3 has 15 residues. The CDR3 region is CASSNPRGIGEKLFF.

The rearrangement links TRBV5-1 to TRBJ1-2; TCRdb's assignment of TRBD1 cannot be checked, as there is no DNA. The CDR3 length is 14 residues. Germline V gene lookup returns CDR1 SGHRS and CDR2 YFSETQ. CDR3 amino acids: CASSLGQGGYGYTF.

According to its frequency, this clonotype is medium-sized. This chain uses TRBV30 with TRBJ1-6; TCRdb outputs TRBD1, but without DNA this stays unchecked. The CDR3 totals 14 residues. From germline, CDR1 is GTSNPN and CDR2 SVGIG (reference sequence). This chain's CDR3 is CAWSLGTGNSPLHF. The whole variable domain, remainder taken from reference TRBV30 and TRBJ1-6, is SQTIHQWPATLVQPVGSPLSLECTVEGTSNPNLYWYRQAAGRGLQLLFYSVGIGQISSEVPQNLSASRPQDRQFILSSKKLLLSDSGFYLCAWSLGTGNSPLHFGNGTRLTVT.

In terms of frequency, this clonotype is medium-sized. This chain connects TRBV19 to TRBJ2-7. Looked up from germline, CDR1 is LNHDA and CDR2 is SQIVND (reference sequence). This CDR3 has 14 residues. The CDR3 reads CASSINAQSYEQYF.

The chain combines TRBV20-1 with TRBJ2-6. Looked up from germline, CDR1 is DFQATT and CDR2 is SNEGSKA (reference sequence). CDR3 length: 14 residues. CDR3 loop: CSARDISGANVLTF.

This clonotype registers medium-sized (0.01 to 0.1%) by frequency. The chain links TRBV10-3 to TRBJ2-7; TCRdb names TRBD1, which stays unverified in the absence of DNA. CDR3 size: 14 residues. Germline lookup yields CDR1 ENHRY and CDR2 SYGVKD. This CDR3 is CAISRRGQSYEQYF.

The CDR3: CASSPRISGRDLYEQYF. The chain has TRBV18 and TRBJ2-7; TCRdb proposes TRBD1, but this gene call is untestable without DNA. CDR3 length: 17 residues. Germline lookup yields CDR1 KGHSH and CDR2 LQKENI.

The chain uses TRBV12-3 or TRBV12-4 and TRBJ1-1. CDR3 length equals 13 residues. The CDR3 reads CASSRRYNTEAFF.

This clonotype is identified as medium-sized from frequency. The rearrangement uses TRBV19 and TRBJ1-6; TCRdb names TRBD1, which stays unverified in the absence of DNA. From germline, CDR1 is LNHDA and CDR2 SQIVND (reference sequence). The CDR3 loop spans 16 amino acids. CDR3 sequence reads: CASREQGGSYNSPLHF.

The chain combines TRBV7-2 with TRBJ2-7; TCRdb reports TRBD1, a call that lacks DNA to check it against. The CDR3 totals 14 residues. Germline CDR1 is SGHTA and CDR2 is FQGNSA. CDR3 region: CASSSGQGIYEQYF.

The V and J genes are TRBV20-1 and TRBJ1-2; TCRdb outputs TRBD1, but without DNA this stays unchecked. The CDR3 contains 14 residues. Per the germline V gene, CDR1 is DFQATT and CDR2 is SNEGSKA (reference sequence). CDR3 region: CSALTGRPNYGYTF.

This clonotype is classed as medium-sized by frequency. The genes are TRBV5-1 and TRBJ2-3; as DNA is missing, the TRBD2 call by TCRdb cannot be tested. Germline CDR1 is SGHRS and CDR2 is YFSETQ. This CDR3 is 16 amino acids long. CDR3 in amino acids: CASSLRPSGDTDTQYF.

In terms of frequency, this clonotype is medium-sized. The chain is built from TRBV19 and TRBJ2-1. The CDR3 covers 15 residues. In germline, CDR1 is LNHDA, CDR2 SQIVND (reference sequence). The CDR3 sequence: CASSIVPQNPNEQFF. The full variable domain, its missing parts supplied by reference TRBV19 and TRBJ2-1, is DGGITQSPKYLFRKEGQNVTLSCEQNLNHDAMYWYRQDPGQGLRLIYYSQIVNDFQKGDIAEGYSVSREKKESFPLTVTSAQKNPTAFYLCASSIVPQNPNEQFFGPGTRLTVL.

J is TRBJ2-2 and V is TRBV5-1; lacking DNA, the TRBD1 call made by TCRdb goes unchecked. CDR1 and CDR2 from the germline V gene are SGHRS and YFSETQ. The CDR3 has 16 amino acids. CDR3 amino acids: CASSHTPAVNTGELFF.

V and J are TRBV5-1 and TRBJ2-1; as DNA is missing, the TRBD1 call by TCRdb cannot be tested. Germline CDR1 and CDR2: SGHRS and YFSETQ. The CDR3 spans 14 residues. CDR3 loop: CASSGTGVYNEQFF.

V usage is TRBV5-1 and J usage is TRBJ2-2; TCRdb picks TRBD2, but there is no DNA to check that call. In germline, CDR1 is SGHRS, CDR2 YFSETQ. This CDR3 is built from 15 residues. CDR3 sequence: CASSHLTGETGELFF. The variable domain in full, completed from reference TRBV5-1 and TRBJ2-2, reads KAGVTQTPRYLIKTRGQQVTLSCSPISGHRSVSWYQQTPGQGLQFLFEYFSETQRNKGNFPGRFSGRQFSNSRSEMNVSTLELGDSALYLCASSHLTGETGELFFGEGSRLTVL.

Considering frequency, this clonotype is medium-sized. V usage is TRBV19 and J usage is TRBJ2-7; TCRdb's D call of TRBD1 is untestable without DNA. This CDR3 region has 15 residues. Germline values: CDR1 LNHDA, CDR2 SQIVND (reference sequence). This CDR3 is CASRKSDSYSGEQYF. Full variable domain (missing parts from reference TRBV19 and TRBJ2-7): DGGITQSPKYLFRKEGQNVTLSCEQNLNHDAMYWYRQDPGQGLRLIYYSQIVNDFQKGDIAEGYSVSREKKESFPLTVTSAQKNPTAFYLCASRKSDSYSGEQYFGPGTRLTVT.

Measured by frequency, this clonotype is medium-sized. The chain uses TRBV6-2 or TRBV6-3 and TRBJ2-2; TCRdb proposes TRBD2, but this gene call is untestable without DNA. The CDR3 runs to 15 residues. Germline V gene lookup returns CDR1 MNHEY and CDR2 SVGEGT. The CDR3: CASRPARELTGELFF.

This chain uses TRBV14 with TRBJ2-2. Germline loops: CDR1 SGHDN, CDR2 FVKESK. CDR3 length: 14 residues. CDR3: CASSQARYTGELFF.